Here is one T cell receptor beta chain with its context. Primers included in the PCR were 60 Vbeta and 13 Jbeta primers. Some clones are missing from TCRdb's copy, which holds only in-frame ones; the method was immunoSEQ multiplex PCR. The sample lists around 90,000 clones; about 80% were seen once. Germline V gives CDR1 LGHNA, CDR2 YNFKEQ. The CDR3 has 14 amino acids. Trimming pared 0 bases from V and 6 bases from J, leaving 8 bases between. These data are taken from a study of cytomegalovirus exposure and HLA in healthy donors. This TCR was recovered from a male donor in good health and CMV-seropositive. This chain joins TRBV4-2 and TRBJ2-2, with unresolved D. Sequencing was carried out using PBMCs. In nucleotides, the CDR3 is TGTGCCAGCAGCCAAGATCTACGAGCCGGGGAGCTGTTTTTT. Translation: CASSQDLRAGELFF.